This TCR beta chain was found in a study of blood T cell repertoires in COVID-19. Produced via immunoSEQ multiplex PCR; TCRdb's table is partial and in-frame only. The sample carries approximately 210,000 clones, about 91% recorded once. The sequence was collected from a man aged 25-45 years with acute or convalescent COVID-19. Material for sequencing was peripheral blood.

The DNA for the CDR3 is TGTGCCAGCAGCCAAGGGGACGGGCCCAGAGGGGGGCAGTACTTC. It translates to CASSQGDGPRGGQYF. The chain recombines TRBV4-2 with TRBJ2-7, with a tentative D call TRBD1 (6 bases). The ends were cut back, 1 base at V and 9 bases at J, with 19 bases in the middle. Germline CDR1 is LGHNA and CDR2 is YNFKEQ. The CDR3 is 15 amino acids.